This T cell receptor beta chain stems from a study of T cells in localized non-small cell lung cancer. Study-wide points: Uninvolved nearby lung showed the greatest T cell clonality, exceeding that found in tumor.

Turning to this clone: What it binds is not known.

The table came from immunoSEQ multiplex PCR; TCRdb's copy has only in-frame clones and leaves some out. The sample contains 25,000 or so clones, 80% to 85% of which appear only once. Sequencing used peripheral blood, obtained before any cancer treatment. The sequence was collected from a woman aged 35-70 years with stage I lung adenocarcinoma.

Written as DNA, the CDR3 is TGCAGCGTTGAAGATCCTGAGGGGGCAGGTGAAAAACTGTTTTTT. It specifies CSVEDPEGAGEKLFF. The V gene is TRBV29-1, the J gene TRBJ1-4; 7 bases align to TRBD1. The germline CDR1 and CDR2 sequences are SQVTM and ANQGSEA. The CDR3 runs 15 residues. The J segment lost 7 bases and the V segment lost 0 bases, leaving 8 bases of the junction unmatched.